Presented here are 31 T cell receptor beta chains from one specimen sequenced in a study of cytomegalovirus exposure and HLA in healthy donors. PCR used 60 Vbeta primers and 13 Jbeta primers. TCRdb keeps only in-frame clones here, not all; method: immunoSEQ multiplex PCR. The sample records roughly 110,000 clones, approximately 83% being singletons. The sequencing sample was made of PBMCs. The source is a woman aged 18-29 years in good health and CMV-seronegative.

CDR3: CASSFISGTGELFF. CDR3 coding DNA: TGTGCCAGCAGCTTCATCAGCGGCACCGGGGAGCTGTTTTTT. The chain links TRBV7-2 to TRBJ2-2; D might be TRBD2 (5 bases). The CDR3 consists of 14 residues. CDR1 SGHTA and CDR2 FQGNSA come from the germline V gene. V was trimmed by 3 bases and J by 4 bases, leaving 9 bases between them.

The chain links TRBV7-9 to TRBJ1-1; 7 positions match TRBD1. The CDR3 spans 14 residues. Germline V CDR1 and CDR2: SEHNR, FQNEAQ (reference sequence). The trim removed 1 base at V and 6 bases at J, leaving 5 bases unmatched. This CDR3 is CASSLGTGQPEAFF. CDR3 sequence (DNA): TGTGCCAGCAGCTTAGGGACAGGCCAGCCTGAAGCTTTCTTT. Full variable domain (missing parts from reference TRBV7-9 and TRBJ1-1): DTGVSQNPRHKITKRGQNVTFRCDPISEHNRLYWYRQTLGQGPEFLTYFQNEAQLEKSRLLSDRFSAERPKGSFSTLEIQRTEQGDSAMYLCASSLGTGQPEAFFGQGTRLTVV.

The CDR3 protein is CASSPGGGLHYEQYF. The DNA of the CDR3 is TGTGCCAGCTCACCAGGGGGGGGCCTGCACTACGAGCAGTACTTC. The V gene is TRBV18, the J gene TRBJ2-7; weak D call: TRBD2 (7 bases). V dropped 2 bases and J dropped 3 bases, with 14 bases sitting between them. The germline V gene has CDR1 KGHSH and CDR2 LQKENI. This CDR3 region has 15 residues.

The V call is TRBV27, the J call TRBJ1-2; the match to TRBD1 covers 7 bases. The germline V gene has CDR1 MNHEY and CDR2 SMNVEV (reference sequence). Trimming took 5 bases from V and 6 from J; bases not matched to a gene: 9. The CDR3 spans 14 residues. The CDR3 loop is CASSTTTGADGYTF. Written as DNA, the CDR3 is TGTGCCAGCAGTACCACAACAGGGGCCGATGGCTACACCTTC.

J is TRBJ2-5 and V is TRBV19; D ambiguous. The germline V gene encodes CDR1 LNHDA and CDR2 SQIVND (reference sequence). CDR3 length: 13 amino acids. Trimming stripped 2 bases from V and 0 bases from J, with 4 bases between. The CDR3 region is CASSIQNQETQYF. Here the CDR3 DNA reads TGTGCCAGTAGTATACAAAACCAAGAGACCCAGTACTTC.

The chain joins TRBV7-5 to TRBJ2-7; TRBD2 is the table's D call, not checked against the DNA. TRBV7-5 is an annotated pseudogene. The CDR3 runs 10 residues. The CDR3 DNA reads as TGTGCCAGAAGCTTCCCGGGGCAGTACTTC. Translation: CARSFPGQYF.

The chain has TRBV10-3 and TRBJ2-3; no reliable D call. The CDR3 is made up of 15 amino acids. Germline loops: CDR1 ENHRY, CDR2 SYGVKD. V lost 2 bases and J lost 0, with 9 bases in between. CDR3 DNA sequence: TGTGCCATCAGTGAGGGCTCCTCTAGCACAGATACGCAGTATTTT. This encodes CAISEGSSSTDTQYF.

This chain links TRBV5-1 with TRBJ2-7; D possibly corresponds to TRBD2 (6 bases). The CDR3 consists of 15 residues. V was trimmed by 3 bases and J by 6 bases, leaving 19 bases between them. In germline, CDR1 is SGHRS, CDR2 YFSETQ. The CDR3 nucleotides read TGCGCCAGCAGCTGGGGATCCTATACTAGCTCCGAGCAGTACTTC. It yields the protein CASSWGSYTSSEQYF.

The chain carries TRBV9 and TRBJ2-1, with 9 bases lining up with TRBD2. With V trimmed by 0 bases and J by 9 bases, 10 bases remained unmatched. This CDR3 comprises 16 residues. Germline CDR1 SGDLS, CDR2 YYNGEE. The CDR3 coding sequence is TGTGCCAGCAGCGTAGGTAGCGGGAGCTTCGGGAGTGAGCAGTTCTTC. This translates into CASSVGSGSFGSEQFF.

The V call is TRBV7-2, the J call TRBJ1-4; 11 bases line up with TRBD1. The length of the CDR3 is 15 residues. CDR1 SGHTA and CDR2 FQGNSA come from the germline V gene. V was clipped by 5 bases and J by 8 bases; unmatched bases: 7. The CDR3 here is CASSRSRDRGEKLFF. DNA of the CDR3: TGTGCCAGCAGCCGCTCCCGGGACAGGGGGGAAAAACTGTTTTTT.

CDR3 coding DNA: TGTGCCAGCAGCGGCGGCGCAGGGCTCACCGGGGAGCTGTTTTTT. Translation gives CASSGGAGLTGELFF. The V gene is TRBV5-6, the J gene TRBJ2-2; a weak D match, TRBD1 (5 bases). The length of the CDR3 is 15 residues. CDR1 is SGHDT and CDR2 is YYEEEE in the germline V gene. Trimming removed 4 bases at V and 4 bases at J, with 14 bases between.

The chain links TRBV4-3 to TRBJ1-1; perhaps TRBD1 as D (6 bases). Germline V gene sequence: CDR1 LGHNA, CDR2 YSLEER. With 3 bases removed from V and 1 base from J, the gap between germline ends came to 12 bases. This CDR3 has 15 amino acids. CDR3 bases: TGCGCCAGCAGCCAGCAGGACAGTCAGAACACTGAAGCTTTCTTT. The encoded protein is CASSQQDSQNTEAFF.

The rearrangement uses TRBV15 and TRBJ1-5, with TRBD1 identical over 7 bases. Germline CDR1 LNHNV, CDR2 YYDKDF (reference sequence). CDR3 size: 14 residues. V shed 5 bases and J 5 bases; nucleotides not matched to a gene: 6. The CDR3 region is CATSGTGDYQPQHF. The CDR3 nucleotides read TGTGCCACCAGCGGTACAGGGGACTATCAGCCCCAGCATTTT.

This clone was counted between two and nine times. The rearrangement uses TRBV2 and TRBJ1-2, with D perhaps matching TRBD1 (5 bases). Germline values: CDR1 SNHLY, CDR2 FYNNEI. V lost 3 bases and J lost 1, with 12 bases in between. The CDR3 spans 15 residues. The chain's CDR3 is CASSEGDSGNYGYTF. In nucleotides, the CDR3 is TGTGCCAGCAGTGAGGGGGACTCCGGTAACTATGGCTACACCTTC.

The rearrangement joins TRBV19 to TRBJ1-5, with D possibly being TRBD1 (6 bases). Germline CDR1 reads LNHDA; CDR2 reads SQIVND (reference sequence). There are 12 residues in the CDR3. V was cut by 10 bases and J by 4 bases, with 11 bases left in between. The CDR3 loop reads CATRTENQPQHF. CDR3 nucleotides: TGTGCCACCCGGACAGAGAATCAGCCCCAGCATTTT.

The genes are TRBV18 and TRBJ1-1; D perhaps matches TRBD1 (6 bases). Trimming shortened V by 2 bases and J by 1 base, and 8 bases separated the two germline ends. This CDR3 has 14 residues. CDR1 is KGHSH, CDR2 LQKENI, per germline. CDR3: CASSPETGNTEAFF. In nucleotides, the CDR3 is TGTGCCAGCTCACCAGAGACAGGGAACACTGAAGCTTTCTTT.

The chain couples TRBV6-6 to TRBJ1-5, with unresolved D. Germline lookup yields CDR1 MNHNY and CDR2 SVGAGI (reference sequence). V was shortened by 7 bases and J by 4 bases, with 17 bases between the two germline ends. The CDR3 has 15 amino acids. CDR3 bases: TGTGCCAGCAAACCGAGGGCAGGATGGAATCAGCCCCAGCATTTT. It codes for CASKPRAGWNQPQHF.

The genes are TRBV27 and TRBJ2-1; tentative D call: TRBD2 (6 bases). Trimming removed 2 bases at V and 2 bases at J, with 10 bases between. The CDR3 is 15 residues long. Germline V gene data show CDR1 as MNHEY and CDR2 as SMNVEV (reference sequence). In DNA form, the CDR3 reads TGTGCCAGCAGTTTACGGGGGAAAACCTACAATGAGCAGTTCTTC. This gives the protein CASSLRGKTYNEQFF.

The chain uses TRBV19 and TRBJ1-3; D remains unclear. The CDR3 runs to 12 residues. Looked up from germline, CDR1 is LNHDA and CDR2 is SQIVND (reference sequence). V lost 8 bases and J lost 4, with 9 bases in between. The CDR3 DNA reads TGTGCCAGTGGACTGTTCGGAAACACCATATATTTT. It yields the protein CASGLFGNTIYF.

This clone has only a few counts. The chain combines TRBV10-3 with TRBJ2-7; 13 nucleotides agree with TRBD2. The V gene's germline CDR1 is ENHRY and CDR2 SYGVKD. There are 16 residues in the CDR3. V gave up 5 bases and J gave up 6 bases; unmatched junction bases: 10. The CDR3 is CAISPEPGLAGFEQYF. DNA for the CDR3: TGTGCCATCAGTCCAGAGCCGGGACTAGCGGGATTCGAGCAGTACTTC.

The rearrangement links TRBV4-2 to TRBJ2-1; 9 bases are shared with TRBD1. CDR1 is LGHNA and CDR2 is YNFKEQ in the germline V gene. This CDR3 region has 12 residues. With V trimmed by 4 bases and J by 15 bases, 7 bases remained unmatched. The CDR3 loop reads CASSLGQGDTFF. The CDR3 region has the DNA TGTGCCAGCAGCCTGGGACAGGGAGACACGTTCTTC.

The V call is TRBV19, the J call TRBJ2-5; tentative D call: TRBD2 (5 bases). This CDR3 has 14 residues. Germline loops: CDR1 LNHDA, CDR2 SQIVND (reference sequence). V lost 2 bases, J lost 2 bases, and 9 bases lay in between. DNA for the CDR3: TGTGCCAGTAGTATAAGAGGGATTCAAGAGACCCAGTACTTC. Translated, it gives CASSIRGIQETQYF.

The chain recombines TRBV6-5 with TRBJ1-2, with D perhaps TRBD1 (5 bases). Germline V gene sequence: CDR1 MNHEY, CDR2 SVGAGI. V lost 7 bases and J lost 5, with 17 bases in between. The CDR3 covers 14 residues. The CDR3 DNA reads TGTGCCAGCACCCGGGGGAGCCCGGGGTATGGCTACACCTTC. This sequence encodes CASTRGSPGYGYTF.

The chain has TRBV30 and TRBJ1-1, with a weak D call TRBD1 (5 bases). Trimming stripped 4 bases from V and 0 bases from J, with 9 bases between. Germline-derived CDR1 and CDR2 are GTSNPN and SVGIG (reference sequence). The CDR3 runs to 13 residues. CDR3 coding DNA: TGTGCCTGGAAGCAGGGCATGAACACTGAAGCTTTCTTT. Translated: CAWKQGMNTEAFF. Using reference TRBV30 and TRBJ1-1 for the parts outside the CDR3, the full variable domain is SQTIHQWPATLVQPVGSPLSLECTVEGTSNPNLYWYRQAAGRGLQLLFYSVGIGQISSEVPQNLSASRPQDRQFILSSKKLLLSDSGFYLCAWKQGMNTEAFFGQGTRLTVV.

There are a few counts of this clone. The chain combines TRBV9 with TRBJ2-5; TRBD2 matches at 11 bases. CDR1 is SGDLS and CDR2 is YYNGEE in the germline V gene. The CDR3 loop spans 15 amino acids. V lost 2 bases, J lost 3 bases, and 3 bases stayed unmatched. The CDR3 loop is CASSVTTSGEETQYF. CDR3 sequence (DNA): TGTGCCAGCAGCGTGACGACTAGCGGGGAAGAGACCCAGTACTTC.

The chain recombines TRBV6-5 with TRBJ2-1; TRBD2 matches 13 bases. V gave up 4 bases and J gave up 7 bases; unmatched junction bases: 7. The CDR3 totals 16 residues. Germline V CDR1 and CDR2: MNHEY, SVGAGI. The CDR3 here is CASSLWTSGGQNEQFF. The CDR3 nucleotides are TGTGCCAGCAGTTTGTGGACTAGCGGGGGCCAAAATGAGCAGTTCTTC.

V and J are TRBV27 and TRBJ1-2; 10 bases are shared with TRBD1. The CDR3 has 16 residues. Germline CDR1 MNHEY, CDR2 SMNVEV (reference sequence). V was clipped by 6 bases and J by 0 bases; unmatched bases: 7. In nucleotides, the CDR3 is TGTGCCAGCAGCCAGACAGGGGGCAGAGCTAACTATGGCTACACCTTC. Amino acid sequence: CASSQTGGRANYGYTF.

The V and J genes are TRBV6-5 and TRBJ1-2, with D possibly TRBD1 on 6 matching bases. Between the trimmed V and J ends, which lost 6 bases and 8 bases, there was a span of 16 bases. The germline CDR1 and CDR2 sequences are MNHEY and SVGAGI. CDR3 length: 13 amino acids. The CDR3 nucleotides are TGTGCCAGCAGGGACGGGGGGGCAGGAGGCTACACCTTC. Its protein product is CASRDGGAGGYTF.

The chain joins TRBV5-4 to TRBJ2-7; D is unresolved. Germline assignment: CDR1 SGHNT and CDR2 YYREEE (reference sequence). This CDR3 region has 15 residues. The V end lost 4 bases, the J end lost 2 bases, and 16 bases lay between the germline ends. The CDR3, as DNA: TGTGCCAGCAGCCTGGGCCTGAGCAGCGCCTACGAGCAGTACTTC. Protein product: CASSLGLSSAYEQYF.

V usage is TRBV5-6 and J usage is TRBJ2-1; 12 nucleotides match TRBD2. Per germline, CDR1 SGHDT and CDR2 YYEEEE. With 7 bases clipped from V and 6 bases from J, the junction kept 5 bases outside the gene matches. This CDR3 has 14 amino acids. The CDR3 spells CASLLAGGPNEQFF. The CDR3 DNA reads as TGTGCCAGCCTCCTAGCGGGAGGGCCCAATGAGCAGTTCTTC. Full variable domain (remainder filled in from reference TRBV5-6 and TRBJ2-1): DAGVTQSPTHLIKTRGQQVTLRCSPKSGHDTVSWYQQALGQGPQFIFQYYEEEERQRGNFPDRFSGHQFPNYSSELNVNALLLGDSALYLCASLLAGGPNEQFFGPGTRLTVL.

The rearrangement joins TRBV7-9 to TRBJ1-1; no firm D call. Germline CDR1 reads SEHNR; CDR2 reads FQNEAQ (reference sequence). V shed 1 base and J shed 8 bases, with 14 bases lying between them. There are 14 residues in the CDR3. The CDR3 reads CASSLEIAGSEAFF. CDR3 in DNA: TGTGCCAGCAGCTTAGAAATCGCAGGCTCCGAAGCTTTCTTT.